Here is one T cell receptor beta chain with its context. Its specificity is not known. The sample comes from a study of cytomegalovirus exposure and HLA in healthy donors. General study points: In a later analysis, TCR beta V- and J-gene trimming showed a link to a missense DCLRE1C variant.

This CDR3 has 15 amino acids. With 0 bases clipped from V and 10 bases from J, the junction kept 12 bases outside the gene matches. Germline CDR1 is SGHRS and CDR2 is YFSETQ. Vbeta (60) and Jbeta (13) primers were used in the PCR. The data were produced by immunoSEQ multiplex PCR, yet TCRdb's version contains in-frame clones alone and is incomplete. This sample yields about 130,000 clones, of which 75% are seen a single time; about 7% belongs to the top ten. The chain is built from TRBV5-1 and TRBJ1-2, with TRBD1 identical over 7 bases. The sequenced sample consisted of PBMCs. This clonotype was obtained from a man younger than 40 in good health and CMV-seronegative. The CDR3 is CASSLGVGQEWIYTF. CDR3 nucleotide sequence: TGCGCCAGCAGCTTGGGGGTTGGACAGGAGTGGATCTACACCTTC.